This TCR beta chain was retrieved from a study of blood T cells in healthy people across ages (dated by TCRdb to 2013 to 2016). Broadly, across the study: In model experiments, roughly one uniquely barcoded TCR beta cDNA molecule per two T cells was captured by template switching. Using deep sequencing normalized with unique cDNA molecular identifiers, the study measured how TCR beta repertoire diversity changes with age. Donors were grouped into four age groups: young (average 16 years), middle-aged (39), aged (approximately 58) and long-lived (approximately 78). To avoid experimental bias, donors of different ages were spread randomly across the sequencing lanes. Two additional independent replicas of 1 million unique cDNA reads from the same blood draw were analyzed for two donors (one aged 18 to 30 and one aged 80 or older).

Broader findings and caveats from the paper: Conclusive comparison of naive and antigen-experienced compartments was prevented by the profiling of bulk unsorted PBMCs. Observed TCR beta diversity per million T cells fell roughly linearly with age, and a significant reduction was already apparent by age around 40. A strong correlation was found between observed TCR beta diversity and the percentage of naive T cells measured by flow cytometry. The long-lived group showed more naive CD4+ T cells, fewer expanded clones and increased TCR diversity than the aged group, suggesting age selection. Donor CMV infection status was unknown, potentially confounding age-related changes in expanded clonotypes. Total diversity estimates from one million sequenced T cells were considered lower bounds and underestimates.

This clonotype came up many times. Its binding antigen is unknown. The record has no base qualities; no much larger clone is one base away. Receptor libraries were prepared by 5' RACE. A second PCR of roughly 6 to 11 cycles was performed with a sample-barcoded 5' primer and a J-beta primer mix. Each TCR beta cDNA molecule received a unique molecular identifier from a template-switch 5' adaptor carrying 12 random nucleotides. At least 2.5 million CDR3-containing paired-end reads were obtained from each sample. First-strand cDNA was synthesized from all RNA with the Mint cDNA synthesis kit, primed by a TRBC-specific oligonucleotide. All cDNA was treated with uracil-DNA glycosylase and then went through a first 18-cycle PCR with the universal primers M1SS and BC2_uni_R. For the original study's pipeline: For normalization, 1 million high-quality reads, each with a distinct molecular identifier, were randomly selected from each sample. Instead of being binned into consensus sequences, reads with shared molecular identifiers were discarded. MiTCR, set to a Q25 quality threshold and the strictest error-elimination algorithm, was used for CDR3 identification, clonotype clustering and error correction. A nonparametric unseen species model using Euler transformation provided a lower-bound estimate of total TCR beta diversity. TCRdb reprocessing: public reads trimmed at Q25 with fastp, clones called with MiXCR, in-frame beta chains kept. Every entry covers one CDR3 protein and lists the most common genes and DNA from its rows. The V and J calls, along with clone size, are taken from TCRdb and not from the paper's own processing. For this sample there are around 1,900,000 distinct CDR3 sequences; 35% to 50% appear just once. The ten largest make up 20% to 25% of the sample.

The donors were some 36 Caucasian individuals from Russia, aged roughly 6 to 90 years, who were systemically healthy. Each donor gave roughly 11 milliliters of peripheral blood, drawn into EDTA-treated Vacutainer tubes. Ficoll-Paque density-gradient centrifugation was used to isolate PBMCs, with at least 7 million per sample. Total RNA, at least 6 micrograms per sample, was extracted from PBMCs with Trizol reagent. For every donor, an aliquot of PBMCs went through flow cytometry to measure the percentages of naive CD45RAhigh/CD27high T cells. Source material: blood. This receptor was taken from a human donor in good health.

CDR3 loop: CASALSAARGQETQYF. The bases read TGTGCCAGCGCACTGTCGGCTGCGAGGGGGCAAGAGACCCAGTACTTC. The rearrangement joined TRBV7-2 to TRBJ2-5, with TRBD1 as a weak D call on 6 bases. For CDR1 and CDR2, the germline V gene lists SGHTA and FQGNSA. The CDR3 starts with the cysteine, ends with the phenylalanine, and has 16 residues. Only the CDR3 part of the read is kept: 48 bases, read in frame from the first base. Trimming takes 8 bases from V and 2 bases from J, and the germline ends sit 21 bases apart. Joined to the reference TRBV7-2 and TRBJ2-5 proteins, this CDR3 gives the full variable domain: GAGVSQSPSNKVTEKGKDVELRCDPISGHTALYWYRQSLGQGLEFLIYFQGNSAPDKSGLPSDRFSAERTGGSVSTLTIQRTQQEDSAVYLCASALSAARGQETQYFGPGTRLLVL.